Reported below is one T cell receptor beta chain. This record belongs to a study of blood T cell repertoires in COVID-19. Study background: Both acute and convalescent COVID-19 samples were obtained from the United States, Italy and Spain. T cells, B-cell-depleted T cells, or PBMCs provided the cDNA or gDNA that served as material.

This CDR3 is built from 12 residues. V was trimmed by 7 bases and J by 1 base, leaving 7 bases between them. Germline V lookup: CDR1 MDHEN, CDR2 SYDVKM. Enrollment of patients from Seattle took place during active infection, with longitudinal follow-up. TCRdb's table, derived via immunoSEQ multiplex PCR, lists solely in-frame clones and lacks some. The sample shows roughly 390,000 clones, 87% of them seen only once. The receptor was isolated from a woman younger than 45 with COVID-19, enrolled during active disease. The chain combines TRBV28 with TRBJ1-1; D uncertain. Material for sequencing was peripheral blood. Here the CDR3 DNA reads TGTGCCAGCAACCGCAGGAACACTGAAGCTTTCTTT. Amino acid sequence: CASNRRNTEAFF.